Shown below are 8 T cell receptor beta chains from a single sample sequenced in a study of patients and donors after allogeneic stem cell transplantation. MiXCR was run by TCRdb on the RT-PCR reads, yielding one entry per CDR3 protein. This table has 390,000 or so distinct CDR3 sequences, roughly 17% appearing once. Sequenced: blood, either unsorted or a sorted T cell fraction (not recorded which). All receptors derive from a human donor who was either an allogeneic HSCT recipient or a stem cell or donor lymphocyte infusion donor (not recorded which). It is not recorded whose cells these are; they may come from a transplant donor.

The chain couples TRBV5-1 to TRBJ1-5, with D hard to call. From germline, CDR1 is SGHRS and CDR2 YFSETQ. CDR3 length equals 15 residues. Trimming stripped 0 bases from V and 1 base from J, with 8 bases between. The CDR3 spells CASSLGETSNQPQHF. CDR3 sequence (DNA): TGCGCCAGCAGCTTGGGGGAGACGAGCAATCAGCCCCAGCATTTT.

The rearrangement joins TRBV11-2 to TRBJ2-1, with D unresolved. The CDR3 is made up of 11 amino acids. Trimming took 1 base from V and 9 from J, leaving 4 bases between them. Germline values: CDR1 SGHAT, CDR2 FQNNGV. The CDR3: CASSLVSEQFF. In DNA, the CDR3 is TGTGCCAGCAGCTTAGTAAGTGAGCAGTTCTTC. Variable domain in full (rest from reference TRBV11-2 and TRBJ2-1): EAGVAQSPRYKIIEKRQSVAFWCNPISGHATLYWYQQILGQGPKLLIQFQNNGVVDDSQLPKDRFSAERLKGVDSTLKIQPAKLEDSAVYLCASSLVSEQFFGPGTRLTVL.

The V and J genes are TRBV6-1 and TRBJ2-1; the match to TRBD2 covers 8 bases. The trim removed 3 bases at V and 6 bases at J, leaving 7 bases unmatched. This CDR3 has 15 amino acids. The germline CDR1 and CDR2 sequences are MNHNS and SASEGT. The CDR3 DNA is TGTGCCAGCAGTGACCTAATAGCGGGGATCAATGAGCAGTTCTTC. Translation gives CASSDLIAGINEQFF.

This clonotype has ten or more counts. The chain joins TRBV12-5 to TRBJ2-5; D gene unclear. This CDR3 spans 13 amino acids. V was shortened by 9 bases and J by 4 bases, with 15 bases between the two germline ends. Germline lookup yields CDR1 LGHNT and CDR2 FRNRAP. CDR3 protein: CARGSHPAETQYF. The CDR3 DNA reads TGTGCTAGGGGCTCTCATCCAGCAGAGACCCAGTACTTC.

This clonotype was seen many times. The gene calls are TRBV6-5 and TRBJ2-7, with a weak D call TRBD2 (6 bases). This CDR3 spans 11 amino acids. The V gene's germline CDR1 is MNHEY and CDR2 SVGAGI. The ends were cut back, 1 base at V and 9 bases at J, with 7 bases in the middle. The CDR3 nucleotides are TGTGCCAGCAGTTACTGGGGAGGGCAGTACTTC. Amino acids: CASSYWGGQYF.

This clonotype was seen a handful of times. Here the CDR3 DNA reads TGTGCCACCGGCCCTGACAGGGGTGGAAACACCATATATTTT. This sequence encodes CATGPDRGGNTIYF. The chain couples TRBV24-1 to TRBJ1-3; 8 bases align to TRBD1. The CDR3 runs 14 residues. With 9 bases clipped from V and 3 bases from J, the junction kept 6 bases outside the gene matches. The germline CDR1 and CDR2 sequences are KGHDR and SFDVKD.

The rearrangement links TRBV24-1 to TRBJ1-4; D call uncertain. The CDR3 is 10 residues long. Germline values: CDR1 KGHDR, CDR2 SFDVKD. V was cut by 10 bases and J by 8 bases, with 7 bases left in between. CDR3 in amino acids: CATRNEKLFF. In DNA form, the CDR3 reads TGTGCCACAAGAAACGAAAAACTGTTTTTT.

A few counts support this clonotype. The V call is TRBV5-1, the J call TRBJ2-2; 14 nucleotides line up with TRBD2. Germline assignment: CDR1 SGHRS and CDR2 YFSETQ. The J segment lost 8 bases and the V segment lost 4 bases, leaving 7 bases of the junction unmatched. The CDR3 is 16 amino acids. CDR3 protein: CASSEGTSGSLGELFF. For the CDR3, the DNA is TGCGCCAGCAGCGAAGGGACTAGCGGGAGTTTGGGGGAGCTGTTTTTT.